Listed below are T cell receptor beta chains from one sample, sequenced in a study of neurological immune-mediated disorders. From the 5' RACE reads, TCRdb called clonotypes with MiXCR, one entry per CDR3 protein. The sample includes tens of thousands of distinct CDR3 sequences, around 10% of them seen just once. Sequences were obtained from PBMCs. These receptors all stem from a man aged 40-49 years in good health. The CDR3 runs from the conserved cysteine through the conserved F or W. D genes are given only for firm matches. Size tells how often a clone was seen (once, few, many) or the class of an expanded clone, and some rows leave it out.

V gene: TRBV12-3/TRBV12-4; D gene: -; J gene: TRBJ2-1; clone size: many; CDR3 protein: CASSLDHNEQFF; CDR3 DNA: TGTGCCAGCAGTTTGGATCACAATGAGCAGTTCTTC
V gene: TRBV2; D gene: TRBD2; J gene: TRBJ2-1; clone size: many; CDR3 protein: CASRGDYQSDNEQFF; CDR3 DNA: TGTGCCAGCAGGGGGGACTACCAGTCGGACAATGAGCAGTTCTTC
V gene: TRBV21-1; D gene: -; J gene: TRBJ2-5; clone size: -; CDR3 protein: CASSTMRSGRGGQETQYF; CDR3 DNA: TGTGCCAGCAGCACGATGCGTAGCGGGAGGGGAGGGCAAGAGACCCAGTACTTC
V gene: TRBV9; D gene: TRBD1; J gene: TRBJ2-7; clone size: many; CDR3 protein: CASSVRTGGDEQYF; CDR3 DNA: TGTGCCAGCAGCGTCCGGACAGGGGGCGACGAGCAGTACTTC
V gene: TRBV10-3; D gene: TRBD1; J gene: TRBJ2-2; clone size: many; CDR3 protein: CAISPGQGGTGELFF; CDR3 DNA: TGTGCCATCAGCCCGGGACAGGGGGGTACCGGGGAGCTGTTTTTT
V gene: TRBV20-1; D gene: -; J gene: TRBJ2-7; clone size: many; CDR3 protein: CSARDSQQGIYEQYF; CDR3 DNA: TGCAGTGCTAGAGATTCCCAGCAGGGGATTTACGAGCAGTACTTC
V gene: TRBV12-3/TRBV12-4; D gene: -; J gene: TRBJ2-2; clone size: many; CDR3 protein: CASSQRQGGTGELFF; CDR3 DNA: TGTGCCAGCAGTCAGCGACAGGGAGGCACCGGGGAGCTGTTTTTT
V gene: TRBV7-3; D gene: -; J gene: TRBJ1-2; clone size: many; CDR3 protein: CASSFSPAPQGQSTWGYTF; CDR3 DNA: TGTGCCAGCAGCTTTTCCCCCGCACCTCAGGGCCAATCGACTTGGGGCTACACCTTC
V gene: TRBV14; D gene: -; J gene: TRBJ2-3; clone size: -; CDR3 protein: CASSQGPRTQYF; CDR3 DNA: TGTGCCAGCAGCCAAGGACCCCGTACGCAGTATTTT
V gene: TRBV7-3; D gene: TRBD2; J gene: TRBJ2-7; clone size: many; CDR3 protein: CASSMGLAGVYEQYF; CDR3 DNA: TGTGCCAGCAGCATGGGACTAGCGGGGGTGTACGAGCAGTACTTC
V gene: TRBV5-1; D gene: -; J gene: TRBJ2-4; clone size: many; CDR3 protein: CASSLDSKNIQYF; CDR3 DNA: TGCGCCAGCAGCTTAGACAGCAAAAACATTCAGTACTTC
V gene: TRBV4-2; D gene: TRBD2; J gene: TRBJ2-1; clone size: many; CDR3 protein: CASSQDLPGGAYLYNEQFF; CDR3 DNA: TGTGCCAGCAGCCAAGATTTACCCGGGGGGGCGTATTTATACAATGAGCAGTTCTTC
V gene: TRBV19; D gene: TRBD1; J gene: TRBJ1-1; clone size: -; CDR3 protein: CASSMEDRANTEAFF; CDR3 DNA: TGTGCCAGTAGTATGGAGGACAGGGCTAACACTGAAGCTTTCTTT
V gene: TRBV9; D gene: -; J gene: TRBJ1-2; clone size: many; CDR3 protein: CASSADGNYGYTF; CDR3 DNA: TGTGCCAGCAGCGCCGACGGAAACTATGGCTACACCTTC
V gene: TRBV2; D gene: TRBD1; J gene: TRBJ1-5; clone size: many; CDR3 protein: CASSVSPGTANQPQHF; CDR3 DNA: TGTGCCAGCAGCGTCTCACCCGGGACAGCTAATCAGCCCCAGCATTTT
V gene: TRBV12-3/TRBV12-4; D gene: TRBD1; J gene: TRBJ1-1; clone size: many; CDR3 protein: CASISRAGQPNTEAFF; CDR3 DNA: TGTGCCAGCATCTCACGAGCGGGACAGCCGAACACTGAAGCTTTCTTT
V gene: TRBV4-1; D gene: TRBD1; J gene: TRBJ2-7; clone size: many; CDR3 protein: CASSQAGTGAGEQYF; CDR3 DNA: TGCGCCAGCAGCCAGGCCGGGACAGGGGCCGGCGAGCAGTACTTC
V gene: TRBV7-2; D gene: TRBD2; J gene: TRBJ2-4; clone size: many; CDR3 protein: CASSSTSGRANIQYF; CDR3 DNA: TGTGCCAGCAGCTCAACTAGCGGGAGGGCAAACATTCAGTACTTC
V gene: TRBV5-1; D gene: -; J gene: TRBJ1-1; clone size: many; CDR3 protein: CASSSGAGAQAFF; CDR3 DNA: TGCGCCAGCAGCTCCGGGGCCGGGGCCCAAGCTTTCTTT
V gene: TRBV12-3/TRBV12-4; D gene: -; J gene: TRBJ2-5; clone size: many; CDR3 protein: CASTPMGDQETQYF; CDR3 DNA: TGTGCCAGCACCCCTATGGGGGACCAAGAGACCCAGTACTTC
V gene: TRBV12-3/TRBV12-4; D gene: -; J gene: TRBJ2-5; clone size: many; CDR3 protein: CASSFQEPTGTQYF; CDR3 DNA: TGTGCCAGCAGTTTTCAGGAACCCACTGGGACCCAGTACTTC
V gene: TRBV20-1; D gene: -; J gene: TRBJ1-3; clone size: many; CDR3 protein: CSARSPSHGNTIYF; CDR3 DNA: TGCAGTGCTCGCTCTCCCTCCCATGGAAACACCATATATTTT
V gene: TRBV5-1; D gene: -; J gene: TRBJ1-5; clone size: many; CDR3 protein: CASSLLGGGNQPQHF; CDR3 DNA: TGCGCCAGCAGCTTGCTTGGAGGGGGCAATCAGCCCCAGCATTTT
V gene: TRBV5-1; D gene: -; J gene: TRBJ1-3; clone size: many; CDR3 protein: CASSLEIGTGNTIYF; CDR3 DNA: TGCGCCAGCAGCTTGGAAATAGGGACTGGAAACACCATATATTTT
V gene: TRBV20-1; D gene: -; J gene: TRBJ1-1; clone size: many; CDR3 protein: CSATRDGITNTEAFF; CDR3 DNA: TGCAGTGCGACCCGGGACGGTATAACGAACACTGAAGCTTTCTTT
V gene: TRBV20-1; D gene: -; J gene: TRBJ1-5; clone size: many; CDR3 protein: CSAMSGGNQPQHF; CDR3 DNA: TGCAGTGCTATGAGTGGGGGCAATCAGCCCCAGCATTTT
V gene: TRBV2; D gene: TRBD1; J gene: TRBJ1-5; clone size: many; CDR3 protein: CASNPAGTGGGGNQPQHF; CDR3 DNA: TGTGCCAGCAATCCTGCTGGGACAGGGGGAGGGGGCAATCAGCCCCAGCATTTT
V gene: TRBV15; D gene: -; J gene: TRBJ2-7; clone size: many; CDR3 protein: CATSRGAGPSYEQYF; CDR3 DNA: TGTGCCACCAGCAGAGGGGCGGGCCCCTCCTACGAGCAGTACTTC
V gene: TRBV6-2/TRBV6-3; D gene: TRBD1; J gene: TRBJ1-5; clone size: few; CDR3 protein: CASSYRWDRGSNQPQHF; CDR3 DNA: TGTGCCAGCAGTTACCGATGGGACAGGGGGAGCAATCAGCCCCAGCATTTT
V gene: TRBV12-3/TRBV12-4; D gene: TRBD1; J gene: TRBJ2-7; clone size: medium-sized; CDR3 protein: CASSLGQASYEQYF; CDR3 DNA: TGTGCCAGCAGTTTGGGACAGGCCTCCTACGAGCAGTACTTC
V gene: TRBV19; D gene: TRBD1; J gene: TRBJ2-7; clone size: -; CDR3 protein: CASRAGQGGYEQYF; CDR3 DNA: TGTGCCAGTAGGGCGGGACAGGGGGGGTACGAGCAGTACTTC
V gene: TRBV21-1; D gene: -; J gene: TRBJ2-1; clone size: -; CDR3 protein: CARAPSGGSNEQFF; CDR3 DNA: TGTGCCAGGGCCCCTAGCGGGGGCAGCAATGAGCAGTTCTTC
V gene: TRBV9; D gene: -; J gene: TRBJ2-1; clone size: -; CDR3 protein: CASSVQGRLGYNEQFF; CDR3 DNA: TGTGCCAGCAGCGTGCAGGGCCGACTAGGGTACAATGAGCAGTTCTTC
V gene: TRBV12-3/TRBV12-4; D gene: -; J gene: TRBJ1-4; clone size: many; CDR3 protein: CASSLLGEKLFF; CDR3 DNA: TGTGCCAGCAGTTTGCTCGGTGAAAAACTGTTTTTT
V gene: TRBV5-1; D gene: -; J gene: TRBJ2-7; clone size: few; CDR3 protein: CASSDTRRSYEQYF; CDR3 DNA: TGCGCCAGCAGCGATACCCGCAGGTCCTACGAGCAGTACTTC
V gene: TRBV2; D gene: TRBD1; J gene: TRBJ1-4; clone size: many; CDR3 protein: CASSEQGGRGEKLFF; CDR3 DNA: TGTGCCAGCAGTGAGCAAGGGGGCCGGGGTGAAAAACTGTTTTTT
V gene: TRBV5-5; D gene: -; J gene: TRBJ2-7; clone size: many; CDR3 protein: CASSLAVSATYEQYF; CDR3 DNA: TGTGCCAGCAGCTTGGCGGTTAGCGCCACCTACGAGCAGTACTTC
V gene: TRBV7-8; D gene: -; J gene: TRBJ1-5; clone size: many; CDR3 protein: CASSLVWTPGQPQHF; CDR3 DNA: TGTGCCAGCAGCTTAGTGTGGACGCCGGGCCAGCCCCAGCATTTT
V gene: TRBV5-6; D gene: -; J gene: TRBJ1-2; clone size: many; CDR3 protein: CASSLDTGSYGYTF; CDR3 DNA: TGTGCCAGCAGCTTGGATACAGGGTCCTATGGCTACACCTTC
V gene: TRBV28; D gene: -; J gene: TRBJ2-1; clone size: many; CDR3 protein: CASSFGAGLDEQFF; CDR3 DNA: TGTGCCAGCAGTTTTGGGGCAGGGTTAGATGAGCAGTTCTTC
V gene: TRBV5-1; D gene: -; J gene: TRBJ1-1; clone size: many; CDR3 protein: CASSFRGQGTEAFF; CDR3 DNA: TGCGCCAGCAGCTTCCGGGGCCAGGGCACTGAAGCTTTCTTT
V gene: TRBV5-6; D gene: -; J gene: TRBJ2-5; clone size: few; CDR3 protein: CASSQDTRETQYF; CDR3 DNA: TGTGCCAGCAGCCAAGACACACGGGAGACCCAGTACTTC
V gene: TRBV5-5; D gene: -; J gene: TRBJ1-2; clone size: many; CDR3 protein: CASSLQGPSSGYTF; CDR3 DNA: TGTGCCAGCAGCTTGCAGGGCCCGTCGTCTGGCTACACCTTC
V gene: TRBV7-9; D gene: -; J gene: TRBJ1-1; clone size: many; CDR3 protein: CASSLSRSVNTEAFF; CDR3 DNA: TGTGCCAGCAGCCTCTCGAGGTCGGTCAACACTGAAGCTTTCTTT
V gene: TRBV6-5; D gene: TRBD1; J gene: TRBJ1-5; clone size: many; CDR3 protein: CASSYSGTANSPQHF; CDR3 DNA: TGTGCCAGCAGTTACTCCGGGACAGCCAATTCGCCCCAGCATTTT
V gene: TRBV6-1; D gene: -; J gene: TRBJ1-6; clone size: many; CDR3 protein: CASSEGGGTAPLHF; CDR3 DNA: TGTGCCAGCAGTGAGGGCGGTGGTACTGCACCCCTCCACTTT
V gene: TRBV14; D gene: TRBD1; J gene: TRBJ2-1; clone size: many; CDR3 protein: CASSLGTGSEQFF; CDR3 DNA: TGTGCCAGCAGCTTGGGGACAGGGAGTGAGCAGTTCTTC
V gene: TRBV20-1; D gene: -; J gene: TRBJ1-1; clone size: many; CDR3 protein: CSARDGGGGPAFF; CDR3 DNA: TGCAGTGCTAGAGATGGGGGCGGGGGGCCAGCTTTCTTT
V gene: TRBV5-1; D gene: -; J gene: TRBJ2-3; clone size: -; CDR3 protein: CASSFPLEDTDTQYF; CDR3 DNA: TGCGCCAGCAGCTTCCCACTAGAAGACACAGATACGCAGTATTTT
V gene: TRBV6-5; D gene: -; J gene: TRBJ2-7; clone size: many; CDR3 protein: CASSERGRLPPYEQYF; CDR3 DNA: TGTGCCAGCAGTGAACGAGGGAGGCTACCTCCCTACGAGCAGTACTTC
V gene: TRBV27; D gene: TRBD2; J gene: TRBJ2-7; clone size: many; CDR3 protein: CASSLRLAGYEQYF; CDR3 DNA: TGTGCCAGCAGTTTACGACTAGCGGGTTACGAGCAGTACTTC
V gene: TRBV4-2; D gene: -; J gene: TRBJ2-3; clone size: -; CDR3 protein: CASSQDPGPPRGNTDTQYF; CDR3 DNA: TGTGCCAGCAGCCAGGACCCCGGGCCTCCGCGCGGGAACACAGATACGCAGTATTTT
V gene: TRBV10-3; D gene: -; J gene: TRBJ2-3; clone size: -; CDR3 protein: CAISVGGLTDTQYF; CDR3 DNA: TGTGCCATCAGTGTAGGCGGGCTGACAGATACGCAGTATTTT
V gene: TRBV20-1; D gene: TRBD1; J gene: TRBJ2-7; clone size: many; CDR3 protein: CSAGLNRGHEQYF; CDR3 DNA: TGCAGTGCTGGTTTGAACAGGGGGCATGAGCAGTACTTC
V gene: TRBV19; D gene: -; J gene: TRBJ2-1; clone size: -; CDR3 protein: CASIPAHFGSYNEQFF; CDR3 DNA: TGTGCCAGTATTCCCGCTCATTTCGGCTCCTACAATGAGCAGTTCTTC
V gene: TRBV6-1; D gene: -; J gene: TRBJ2-7; clone size: -; CDR3 protein: CASTRGGGSSYEQYF; CDR3 DNA: TGTGCCAGCACCAGAGGGGGGGGGAGCTCCTACGAGCAGTACTTC
V gene: TRBV6-6; D gene: TRBD1; J gene: TRBJ2-2; clone size: -; CDR3 protein: CASARDRGTGELFF; CDR3 DNA: TGTGCCAGCGCCCGGGACAGGGGCACCGGGGAGCTGTTTTTT
V gene: TRBV7-2; D gene: TRBD2; J gene: TRBJ2-7; clone size: many; CDR3 protein: CASSSRREALLQYF; CDR3 DNA: TGTGCCAGCAGCTCTCGACGGGAGGCGCTCCTGCAGTACTTC
V gene: TRBV20-1; D gene: TRBD2; J gene: TRBJ2-3; clone size: many; CDR3 protein: CSAALAGNTDTQYF; CDR3 DNA: TGCAGTGCTGCCCTAGCGGGGAACACAGATACGCAGTATTTT
V gene: TRBV11-2; D gene: -; J gene: TRBJ2-7; clone size: many; CDR3 protein: CASSYQGSSYEQYF; CDR3 DNA: TGTGCCAGCAGTTACCAGGGGAGCTCCTACGAGCAGTACTTC